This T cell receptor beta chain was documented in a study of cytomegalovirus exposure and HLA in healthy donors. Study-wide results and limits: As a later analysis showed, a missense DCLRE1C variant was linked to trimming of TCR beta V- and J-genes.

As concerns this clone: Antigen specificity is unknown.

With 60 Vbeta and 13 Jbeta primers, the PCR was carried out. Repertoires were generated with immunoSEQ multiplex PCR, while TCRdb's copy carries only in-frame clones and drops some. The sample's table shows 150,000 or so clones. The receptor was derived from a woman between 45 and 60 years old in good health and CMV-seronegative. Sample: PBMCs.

The CDR3 sequence is CASSPGAGQPQHF. The CDR3 nucleotides read TGTGCCAGCAGCCCCGGCGCGGGTCAGCCCCAGCATTTT. The chain is built from TRBV7-3 and TRBJ1-5; D unclear. CDR3 length: 13 residues. The germline gives CDR1 SGHTA, CDR2 FQGTGA. The V and J ends lost 5 bases and 6 bases respectively, with 11 bases between them.